This TCR beta chain was identified in a study of naive and memory T cell subsets. An equimolar mix of two oligonucleotides served as the beta constant-region primer for TRBC1 and TRBC2. Nested alpha and beta constant-region primers with the SP2 primer drove four PCR rounds on ligated cDNA. TCRdb analysed the UMI-ligation and nested PCR reads with MiXCR anew, one entry per CDR3 protein. The table lists some 80,000 distinct CDR3 sequences, approximately 9.2% of them singletons. This sequence originates from a human donor in good health. Material: naive CD8+ T cells from blood.

The CDR3 here is CASSYSPADGNQPQHF. Here the CDR3 DNA reads TGTGCCAGCAGTTACTCGCCTGCGGACGGAAATCAGCCCCAGCATTTT. V usage is TRBV6-6 and J usage is TRBJ1-5; no firm D call. The CDR3 is 16 residues long. Germline CDR1 MNHNY, CDR2 SVGAGI (reference sequence). V shed 0 bases and J shed 4 bases, with 13 bases lying between them.